The 19 T cell receptor beta chains given below trace back to one sample, sequenced in a study of early T cells in non-severe SARS-CoV-2 infection. TCRdb recomputed calls from the 5' RACE reads with MiXCR, one row per CDR3 protein. The table has tens of thousands of distinct CDR3 sequences, approximately 6% seen once. The sequencing sample was made of whole blood. These receptors were collected from an adult who was a healthcare worker with PCR-confirmed SARS-CoV-2 infection or an uninfected control (not recorded which).

This clonotype came up many times. CDR3 coding DNA: TGTGCCAGCAGTGACACGGTGGGAGGAAGTTCCGAGCAGTACGTC. Its translation is CASSDTVGGSSEQYV. The chain joins TRBV2 to TRBJ2-7; weak D call: TRBD2 (6 bases). The CDR3 is 15 residues long. Trimming removed 3 bases at V and 6 bases at J, with 18 bases between. Germline CDR1 is SNHLY and CDR2 is FYNNEI.

The table lists this clonotype with many counts. V and J are TRBV12-3 or TRBV12-4 and TRBJ2-1; weak D call: TRBD2 (6 bases). Trimming cost V 0 bases and J 3 bases, with 9 bases left between them. The CDR3 is made up of 15 amino acids. The CDR3 DNA is TGTGCCAGCAGTTTAGCGGGCGGGAACTACAATGAGCAGTTCTTC. Translated: CASSLAGGNYNEQFF.

This clonotype was seen ten or more times. The V call is TRBV18, the J call TRBJ2-2; D not resolved. Germline V lookup: CDR1 KGHSH, CDR2 LQKENI. The CDR3 consists of 15 residues. V was pared by 6 bases and J by 4 bases, with 15 bases between. The DNA for the CDR3 is TGTGCCAGCTCGCTGGGTCAGAGAAGCACCGGGGAGCTGTTTTTT. Translating gives CASSLGQRSTGELFF.

The CDR3 loop is CASSLLREGREQYF. The CDR3 nucleotides read TGTGCCAGCAGCTTGCTTAGGGAGGGGCGCGAGCAGTACTTC. The chain couples TRBV7-9 to TRBJ2-7, with 7 bases lining up with TRBD2. The CDR3 runs 14 residues. From germline, CDR1 is SEHNR and CDR2 FQNEAQ (reference sequence). V was pared by 3 bases and J by 6 bases, with 8 bases of the junction left unmatched.

This chain joins TRBV27 and TRBJ1-6; D is uncertain. Germline CDR1 and CDR2: MNHEY and SMNVEV (reference sequence). V was shortened by 5 bases and J by 3 bases, with 5 bases between the two germline ends. This CDR3 is 13 amino acids long. CDR3: CASSGDYNSPLHF. DNA for the CDR3: TGTGCCAGCAGTGGGGACTATAATTCACCCCTCCACTTT.

This clonotype has ten or more counts. This chain joins TRBV29-1 and TRBJ1-2; 9 nucleotides agree with TRBD1. The CDR3 runs 11 residues. V was pared by 5 bases and J by 7 bases, with 2 bases of the junction left unmatched. CDR1 and CDR2 (germline): SQVTM, ANQGSEA. In DNA, the CDR3 is TGCAGCGTTTTGACAGGGGGTGGCTACACCTTC. It yields the protein CSVLTGGGYTF.

This clonotype was seen at least ten times. The chain has TRBV6-5 and TRBJ2-3; unclear D gene. The CDR3 length is 19 residues. Germline V gene sequence: CDR1 MNHEY, CDR2 SVGAGI. V was pared by 0 bases and J by 3 bases, with 22 bases between. The CDR3 loop is CASSYSTSSTPGRTDTQYF. In DNA form, the CDR3 reads TGTGCCAGCAGTTACTCGACCTCGTCCACCCCCGGAAGGACAGATACGCAGTATTTT.

This clonotype was recorded many times. V is TRBV11-2 and J is TRBJ2-7, with D perhaps TRBD1 (5 bases). Germline V gives CDR1 SGHAT, CDR2 FQNNGV. The germline V and J ends were trimmed by 5 bases and 2 bases, with 13 bases remaining between them. The CDR3 covers 14 residues. The CDR3 sequence is CASSPWTTTYEQYV. The CDR3 DNA reads TGTGCCAGCAGCCCCTGGACAACGACCTACGAGCAGTACGTC.

At least ten counts were recorded for this clonotype. The gene calls are TRBV19 and TRBJ2-1, with D perhaps TRBD1 or TRBD2 (6 bases each). This CDR3 has 13 residues. Trimming removed 5 bases at V and 8 bases at J, with 13 bases between. Germline V gene lookup returns CDR1 LNHDA and CDR2 SQIVND (reference sequence). The CDR3 spells CASSSHREDEQFF. The CDR3 DNA reads TGTGCCAGTAGTTCCCACAGGGAGGATGAGCAGTTCTTC.

The rearrangement joins TRBV7-2 to TRBJ2-7; maybe TRBD1 (7 bases). The V gene's germline CDR1 is SGHTA and CDR2 FQGNSA. The CDR3 contains 15 residues. Trimming shortened V by 4 bases and J by 3 bases, and 16 bases separated the two germline ends. The CDR3 region has the DNA TGTGCCAGCAGCTACGGGACAGTGGAGGGCTACGAGCAGTACTTC. Amino acids: CASSYGTVEGYEQYF.

The V and J genes are TRBV28 and TRBJ1-4; possible D gene TRBD1, 6 bases. The V gene's germline CDR1 is MDHEN and CDR2 SYDVKM. This CDR3 region has 18 residues. Trimming stripped 4 bases from V and 0 bases from J, with 18 bases between. The CDR3 coding sequence is TGTGCCAGCAGTTCCAGCAGGGGATGGGGTGCAACTAATGAAAAACTGTTTTTT. Its translation is CASSSSRGWGATNEKLFF.

Ten or more counts support this clonotype. This chain connects TRBV6-5 to TRBJ2-6, with a possible D match to TRBD1 (6 bases). Germline loops: CDR1 MNHEY, CDR2 SVGAGI. The V end was cut by 3 bases, the J end by 2 bases, with 14 bases between. The CDR3 length is 17 residues. The DNA of the CDR3 is TGTGCCAGCAGTTATGAGGGGGTTCGGGCTGGGGCCAACGTCCTGACTTTC. It translates to CASSYEGVRAGANVLTF.

This clonotype was counted a few times. The V gene is TRBV12-5, the J gene TRBJ2-3; 10 bases are a match to TRBD2. Per germline, CDR1 LGHNT and CDR2 FRNRAP. The CDR3 is made up of 19 amino acids. The V gene end was trimmed by 1 base and the J gene end by 2 bases; junction bases not matched to a gene: 12. CDR3 in DNA: TGTGCTAGTGGTTTGGCCCATCCGCTAGCGGGAGATTTCACAGATACGCAGTATTTT. Its translation: CASGLAHPLAGDFTDTQYF.

This clonotype appeared many times. One junction end does not reproduce the germline sequence, and a read error may be involved. The V call is TRBV7-7, the J call TRBJ2-1; D unclear. Germline values: CDR1 SSHAT, CDR2 FNYEAQ (reference sequence). The CDR3 loop spans 14 amino acids. The DNA of the CDR3 is TGTGCTAGCAGCCCCTCTAGGATCGACAATGAGCAGTTCTTC. Translation: CASSPSRIDNEQFF.

In this sample, this clonotype turned up many times. The rearrangement links TRBV5-1 to TRBJ2-7; TRBD2 matches 8 bases. The CDR3 has 13 residues. The V segment lost 4 bases and the J segment 3 bases; nucleotides outside the gene matches: 3. The V gene's germline CDR1 is SGHRS and CDR2 YFSETQ. The CDR3 nucleotides are TGCGCCAGCAGCCGGGGGGGCAGCTACGAGCAGTACGTC. Protein: CASSRGGSYEQYV.

CDR3 loop: CSVEDQGDRGREAFF. The CDR3 bases are TGCAGCGTTGAAGATCAAGGGGACAGGGGAAGGGAAGCTTTCTTT. This chain uses TRBV29-1 with TRBJ1-1, with TRBD1 matching 10 bases. Germline trimming cut 0 bases from V and 8 bases from J; bases unmatched to any gene: 9. CDR1 is SQVTM and CDR2 is ANQGSEA in the germline V gene. This CDR3 is built from 15 residues.

This clonotype appeared many times. This rearrangement joins TRBV25-1 to TRBJ2-5; no firm D call. Germline-derived CDR1 and CDR2 are MGHDK and SYGVNS. There are 13 residues in the CDR3. Trimming left V 2 bases short and J 7 bases short, with 11 bases between. The CDR3 region is CASSEVAKRTQYF. In nucleotides, the CDR3 is TGTGCCAGCAGTGAAGTGGCGAAAAGGACCCAGTACTTC.

This clonotype has a count of ten or more. V is TRBV3-1 and J is TRBJ1-6; D is ambiguous. With 4 bases removed from V and 5 bases from J, the gap between germline ends came to 9 bases. The CDR3 is 14 amino acids. Germline loops: CDR1 LGHDT, CDR2 YNNKEL (reference sequence). The CDR3 DNA reads TGTGCCAGCAGCCTCAATGTGGATAATTCACCCCTCCACTTT. Protein sequence: CASSLNVDNSPLHF.

On this clonotype itself: Possible read error: a much larger clone is one base away. The chain carries TRBV6-2 or TRBV6-3 and TRBJ1-5; 9 nucleotides align to TRBD1. The CDR3 is 15 amino acids. The germline CDR1 and CDR2 sequences are MNHEY and SVGEGT. The CDR3 DNA reads as TGTGCCAGCAGTGCCGGGACAGGGCCCCATCAGCCCCGGCATTTT. Its translation is CASSAGTGPHQPRHF.